This TCR beta chain was sequenced for a study of T-cell reconstitution after alpha-beta-depleted transplantation in children. Whole-study findings and limits: Reportedly, roughly two months post-transplant, alpha-beta T cells arose from several hundred expanded graft clones. Recipient T cells and thymic progenitors that survived gave rise to the high TCRbeta diversity observed at day 60 in some patients. A year post-transplant, T-cell counts and diversity derived mostly from newly produced T cells.

A TCRbeta library incorporating unique molecular identifiers was prepared. TCRdb fed the PCR reads into MiXCR, producing one record per CDR3 protein. The profile shows some 840,000 distinct CDR3 sequences, roughly 15% of them singletons. Turning to this clonotype: As yet, its antigen is unknown.

The sequencing here drew on PBMCs, mostly from graft donor cells, taken 360 days after TCRalphabeta/CD19-depleted stem cell transplant. The TCR originated in a male patient younger than 18 who had a stem cell transplant for acute lymphoblastic leukemia, so the T cells may come from the graft donor.

The CDR3 loop is CSARRQPLATNEKLFF. The DNA for the CDR3 is TGCAGTGCTAGGCGGCAGCCACTGGCAACTAATGAAAAACTGTTTTTT. The chain couples TRBV20-1 to TRBJ1-4, with D unresolved. This CDR3 has 16 amino acids. Looked up from germline, CDR1 is DFQATT and CDR2 is SNEGSKA (reference sequence). Trimming shortened V by 3 bases and J by 0 bases, and 14 bases separated the two germline ends.